The sequence of this T cell receptor beta chain was determined in a study of shared clonotypes between healthy human individuals. Study-wide background: The study used three CD4 naive, three CD4 memory, two CD8 naive and one CD8 memory plate per donor.

Per germline, CDR1 KGHSH and CDR2 LQKENI. The V segment lost 3 bases and the J segment 0 bases; nucleotides outside the gene matches: 6. There are 17 residues in the CDR3. All donors were healthy HIV-negative adults lacking recent acute infections or vaccinations. At a deep level, the assay was run. Using immunoSEQ multiplex PCR, the repertoire was profiled, and TCRdb retains in-frame clones only, with some absent. The sample carries about 2.4 million clones, approximately 94% recorded once. The gene calls are TRBV18 and TRBJ2-1; 9 bases line up with TRBD2. The sequencing input was naive CD4+ T cells from PBMCs. Subset denoted: CD45RA+ positively selected. This TCR derives from a man younger than 35 in good health. Some clones in this sample may be carry-over from other donors' samples. CDR3 DNA: TGTGCCAGCTCACCCCTAGCGGGATCAACCTCCTACAATGAGCAGTTCTTC. Encoded protein: CASSPLAGSTSYNEQFF.